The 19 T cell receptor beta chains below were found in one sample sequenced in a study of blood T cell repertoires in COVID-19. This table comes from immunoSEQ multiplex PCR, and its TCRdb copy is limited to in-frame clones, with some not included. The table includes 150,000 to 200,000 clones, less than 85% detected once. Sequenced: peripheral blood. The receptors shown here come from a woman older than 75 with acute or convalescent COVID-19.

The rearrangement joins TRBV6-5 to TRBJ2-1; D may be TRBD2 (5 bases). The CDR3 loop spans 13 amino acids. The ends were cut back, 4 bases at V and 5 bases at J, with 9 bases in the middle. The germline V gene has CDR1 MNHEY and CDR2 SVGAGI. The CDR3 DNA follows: TGTGCCAGCAGTTCCCGGGGAGACAATGAGCAGTTCTTC. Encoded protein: CASSSRGDNEQFF.

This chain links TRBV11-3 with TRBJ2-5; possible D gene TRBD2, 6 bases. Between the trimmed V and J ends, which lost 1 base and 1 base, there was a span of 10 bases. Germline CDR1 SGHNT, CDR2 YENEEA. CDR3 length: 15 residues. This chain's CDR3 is CASSLGASAQETQYF. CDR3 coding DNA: TGTGCCAGCAGCTTAGGGGCTAGCGCCCAAGAGACCCAGTACTTC.

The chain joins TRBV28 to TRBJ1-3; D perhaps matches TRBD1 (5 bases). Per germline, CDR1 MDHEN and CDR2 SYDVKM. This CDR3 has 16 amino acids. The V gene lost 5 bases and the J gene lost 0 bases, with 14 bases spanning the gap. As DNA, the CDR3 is TGTGCCAGCAGTCGCCCCGGGACTTCCTCTGGAAACACCATATATTTT. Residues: CASSRPGTSSGNTIYF.

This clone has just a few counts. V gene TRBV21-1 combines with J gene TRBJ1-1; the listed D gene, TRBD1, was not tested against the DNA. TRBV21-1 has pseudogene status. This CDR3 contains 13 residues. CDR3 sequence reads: CAKGQENNTEAFF. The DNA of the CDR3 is TGTGCCAAAGGACAGGAGAACAACACTGAAGCTTTCTTT.

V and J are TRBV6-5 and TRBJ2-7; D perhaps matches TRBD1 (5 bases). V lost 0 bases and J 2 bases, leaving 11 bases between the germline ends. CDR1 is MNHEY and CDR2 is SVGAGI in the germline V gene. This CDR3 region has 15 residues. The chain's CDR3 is CASSYSRGATYEQYF. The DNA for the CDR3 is TGTGCCAGCAGTTACTCGCGTGGGGCCACCTACGAGCAGTACTTC.

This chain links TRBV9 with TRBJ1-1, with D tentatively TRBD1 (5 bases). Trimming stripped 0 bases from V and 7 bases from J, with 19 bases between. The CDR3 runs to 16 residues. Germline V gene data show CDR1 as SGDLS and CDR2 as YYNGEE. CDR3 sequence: CASSVATAGEGNEAFF. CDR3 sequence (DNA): TGTGCCAGCAGCGTAGCTACTGCGGGGGAAGGGAATGAAGCTTTCTTT.

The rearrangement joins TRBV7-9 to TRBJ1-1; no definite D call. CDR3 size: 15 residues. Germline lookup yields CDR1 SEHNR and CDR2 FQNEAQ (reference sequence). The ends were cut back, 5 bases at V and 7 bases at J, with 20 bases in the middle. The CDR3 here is CASSPVDTLRGEAFF. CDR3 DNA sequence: TGTGCCAGCAGCCCAGTAGACACCCTTCGTGGTGAAGCTTTCTTT.

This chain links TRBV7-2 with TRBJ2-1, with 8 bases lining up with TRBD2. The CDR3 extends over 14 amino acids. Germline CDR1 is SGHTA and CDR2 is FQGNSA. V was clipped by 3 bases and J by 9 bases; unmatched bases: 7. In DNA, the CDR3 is TGTGCCAGCAGCTTGCGAGCGGGAGATAGTGAGCAGTTCTTC. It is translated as CASSLRAGDSEQFF. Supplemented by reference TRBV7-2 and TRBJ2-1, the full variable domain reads GAGVSQSPSNKVTEKGKDVELRCDPISGHTALYWYRQSLGQGLEFLIYFQGNSAPDKSGLPSDRFSAERTGGSVSTLTIQRTQQEDSAVYLCASSLRAGDSEQFFGPGTRLTVL.

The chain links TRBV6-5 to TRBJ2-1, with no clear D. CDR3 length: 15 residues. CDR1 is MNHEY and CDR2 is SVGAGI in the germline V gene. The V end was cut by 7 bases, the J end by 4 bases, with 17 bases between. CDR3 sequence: CASKFDWQPYNEQFF. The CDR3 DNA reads TGTGCCAGCAAATTTGACTGGCAACCTTACAATGAGCAGTTCTTC.

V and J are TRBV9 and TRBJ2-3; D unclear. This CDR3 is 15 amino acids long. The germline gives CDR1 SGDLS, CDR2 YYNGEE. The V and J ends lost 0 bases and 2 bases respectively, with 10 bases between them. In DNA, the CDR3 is TGTGCCAGCAGCGTAGAATTGGGCTTCACAGATACGCAGTATTTT. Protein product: CASSVELGFTDTQYF.

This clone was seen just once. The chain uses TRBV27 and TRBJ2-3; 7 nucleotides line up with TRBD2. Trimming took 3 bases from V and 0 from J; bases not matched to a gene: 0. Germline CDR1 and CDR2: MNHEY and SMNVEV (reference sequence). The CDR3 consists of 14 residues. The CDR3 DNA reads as TGTGCCAGCAGTTTTAGCGGGAGCACAGATACGCAGTATTTT. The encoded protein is CASSFSGSTDTQYF.

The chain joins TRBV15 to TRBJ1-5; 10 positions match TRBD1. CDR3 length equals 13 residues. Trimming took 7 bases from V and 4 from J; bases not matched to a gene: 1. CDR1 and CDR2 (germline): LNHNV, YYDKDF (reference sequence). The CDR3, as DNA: TGTGCCACCAAGGGACAGGGGAATCAGCCCCAGCATTTT. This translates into CATKGQGNQPQHF.

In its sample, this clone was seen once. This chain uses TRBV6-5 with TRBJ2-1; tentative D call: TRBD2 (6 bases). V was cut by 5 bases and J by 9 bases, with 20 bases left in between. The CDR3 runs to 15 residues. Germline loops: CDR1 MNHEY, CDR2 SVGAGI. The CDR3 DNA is TGTGCCAGCAGTATCCGGAGGGTAGGGGAAGGTGAGCAGTTCTTC. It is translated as CASSIRRVGEGEQFF.

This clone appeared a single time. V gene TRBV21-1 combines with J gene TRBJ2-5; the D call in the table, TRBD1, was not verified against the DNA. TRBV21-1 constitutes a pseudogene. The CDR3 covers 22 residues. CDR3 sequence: CASSKGRSRLPTLDRVQETQYF. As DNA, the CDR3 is TGTGCCAGCAGCAAAGGCAGATCCAGGCTTCCGACACTGGACAGGGTACAAGAGACCCAGTACTTC.

The CDR3: CASNERTNEQFF. For the CDR3, the DNA is TGTGCCAGCAACGAGCGGACGAATGAGCAGTTCTTC. The rearrangement uses TRBV6-5 and TRBJ2-1, with D maybe TRBD2 (5 bases). V was trimmed by 7 bases and J by 7 bases, leaving 11 bases between them. The CDR3 loop spans 12 amino acids. The germline V gene encodes CDR1 MNHEY and CDR2 SVGAGI.

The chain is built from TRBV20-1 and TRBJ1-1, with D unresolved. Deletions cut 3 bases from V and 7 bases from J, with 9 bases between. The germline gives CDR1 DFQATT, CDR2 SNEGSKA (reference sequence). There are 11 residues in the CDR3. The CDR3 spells CSASYVLEAFF. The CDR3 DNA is TGCAGTGCTAGTTATGTACTTGAAGCTTTCTTT.

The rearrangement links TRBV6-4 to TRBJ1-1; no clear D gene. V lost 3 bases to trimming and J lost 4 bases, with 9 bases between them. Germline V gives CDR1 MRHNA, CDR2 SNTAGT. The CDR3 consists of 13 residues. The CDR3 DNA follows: TGTGCCAGCAGTGAAGAGGAGTCCACTGAAGCTTTCTTT. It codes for CASSEEESTEAFF.

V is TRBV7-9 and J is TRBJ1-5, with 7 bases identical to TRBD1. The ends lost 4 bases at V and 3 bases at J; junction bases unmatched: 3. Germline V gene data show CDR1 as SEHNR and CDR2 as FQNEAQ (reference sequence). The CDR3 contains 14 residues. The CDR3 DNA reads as TGTGCCAGCAGCTCCGACAGGGACAATCAGCCCCAGCATTTT. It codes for CASSSDRDNQPQHF.

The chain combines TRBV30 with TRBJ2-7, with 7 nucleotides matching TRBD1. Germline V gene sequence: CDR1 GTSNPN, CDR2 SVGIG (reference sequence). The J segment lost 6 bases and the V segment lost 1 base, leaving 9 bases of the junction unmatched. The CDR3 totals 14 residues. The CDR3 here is CAWSGQGPLGEQYF. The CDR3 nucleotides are TGTGCCTGGAGTGGACAGGGACCCTTGGGCGAGCAGTACTTC.